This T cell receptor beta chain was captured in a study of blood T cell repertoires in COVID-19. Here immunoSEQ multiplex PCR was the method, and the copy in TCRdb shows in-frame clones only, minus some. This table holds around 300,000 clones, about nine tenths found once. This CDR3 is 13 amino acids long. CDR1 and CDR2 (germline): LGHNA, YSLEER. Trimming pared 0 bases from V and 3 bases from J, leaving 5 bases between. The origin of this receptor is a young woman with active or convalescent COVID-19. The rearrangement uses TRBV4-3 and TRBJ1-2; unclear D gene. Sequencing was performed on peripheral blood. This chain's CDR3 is CASSQDLDYGYTF. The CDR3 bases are TGCGCCAGCAGCCAAGATCTCGACTATGGCTACACCTTC.